A single TCR beta chain is shown here with its context. Its antigen is not identified. The PCR was carried out with 60 Vbeta primers and 13 Jbeta primers. Some clones are missing from TCRdb's copy, which holds only in-frame ones; the method was immunoSEQ multiplex PCR. The sample yields about 120,000 clones, over 70% seen once. The data stem from a study of cytomegalovirus exposure and HLA in healthy donors. General observations from the study: A later analysis by the authors found several of the most significant clusters apparently linked to common viral pathogens.

This CDR3 has 17 amino acids. CDR1 and CDR2 from the germline V gene are LGHNA and YSLEER. V lost 6 bases, J lost 5 bases, and 14 bases stayed unmatched. Sequencing used PBMCs. The receptor was derived from a woman aged 40 to 50 in good health and CMV-seronegative. The chain uses TRBV4-3 and TRBJ2-1; TRBD1 matches 9 bases. The CDR3 region is CASSHLRGQGNNNEQFF. Written as DNA, the CDR3 is TGCGCCAGCAGTCACCTCCGGGGACAGGGAAACAACAATGAGCAGTTCTTC.